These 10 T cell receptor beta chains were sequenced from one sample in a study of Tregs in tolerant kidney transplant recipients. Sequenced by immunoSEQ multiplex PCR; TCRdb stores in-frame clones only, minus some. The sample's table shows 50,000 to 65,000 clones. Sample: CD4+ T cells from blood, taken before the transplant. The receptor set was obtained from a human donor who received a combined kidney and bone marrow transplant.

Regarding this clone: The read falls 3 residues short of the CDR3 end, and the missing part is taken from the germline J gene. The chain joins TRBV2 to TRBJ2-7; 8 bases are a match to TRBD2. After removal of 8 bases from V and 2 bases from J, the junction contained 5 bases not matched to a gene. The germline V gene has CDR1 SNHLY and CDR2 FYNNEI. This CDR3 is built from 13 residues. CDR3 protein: CASLGLAAYEQYF. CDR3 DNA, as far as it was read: TGTGCCAGCTTAGGACTAGCCGCCTACGAG.

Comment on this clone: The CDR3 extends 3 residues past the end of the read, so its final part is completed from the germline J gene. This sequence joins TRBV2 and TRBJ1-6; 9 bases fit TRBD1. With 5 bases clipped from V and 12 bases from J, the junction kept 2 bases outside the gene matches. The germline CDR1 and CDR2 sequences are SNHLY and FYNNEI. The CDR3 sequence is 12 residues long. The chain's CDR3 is CASSLTGGPLHF. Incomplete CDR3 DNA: TGTGCCAGCAGTTTGACAGGGGGACCC.

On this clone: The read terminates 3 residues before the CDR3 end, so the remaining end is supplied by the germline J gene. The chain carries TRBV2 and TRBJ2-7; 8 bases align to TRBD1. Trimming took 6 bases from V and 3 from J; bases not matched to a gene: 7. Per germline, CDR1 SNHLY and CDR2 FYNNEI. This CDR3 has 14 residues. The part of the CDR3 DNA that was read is TGTGCCAGCAGGGAGGGACAGGTCTACTACGAG. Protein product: CASREGQVYYE. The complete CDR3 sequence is CASREGQVYYEQYF.

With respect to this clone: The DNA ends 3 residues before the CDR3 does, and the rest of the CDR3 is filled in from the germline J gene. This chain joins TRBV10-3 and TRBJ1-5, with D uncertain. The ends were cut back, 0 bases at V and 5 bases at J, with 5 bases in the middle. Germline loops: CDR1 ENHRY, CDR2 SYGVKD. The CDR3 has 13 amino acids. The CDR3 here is CAISESRDQPQHF. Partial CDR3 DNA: TGTGCCATCAGTGAGTCGCGGGATCAGCCC.

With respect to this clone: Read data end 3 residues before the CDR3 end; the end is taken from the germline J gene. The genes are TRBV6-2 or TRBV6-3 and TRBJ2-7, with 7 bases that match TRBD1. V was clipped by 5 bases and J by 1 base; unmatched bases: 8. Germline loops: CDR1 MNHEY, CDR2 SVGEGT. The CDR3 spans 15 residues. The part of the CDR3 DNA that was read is TGTGCCAGCAGTCAGACAGGGCCACAATCCTACGAG. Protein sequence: CASSQTGPQSYE. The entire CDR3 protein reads CASSQTGPQSYEQYF.

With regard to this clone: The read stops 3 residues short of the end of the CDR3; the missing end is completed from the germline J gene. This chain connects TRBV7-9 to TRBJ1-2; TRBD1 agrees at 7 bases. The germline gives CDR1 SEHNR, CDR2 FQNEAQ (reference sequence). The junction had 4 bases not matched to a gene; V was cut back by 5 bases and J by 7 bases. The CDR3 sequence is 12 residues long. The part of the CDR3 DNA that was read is TGTGCCAGCAGCAAACGGGACAGTGGC. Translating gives CASSKRDSG. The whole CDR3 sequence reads CASSKRDSGYTF.

The sequenced CDR3 bases are TGTGCCAGCAGCCCCCGGGGGACTAGCGCTTCTACG. Protein sequence: CASSPRGTSAST. From start to end, the CDR3 is CASSPRGTSASTQYF. The rearrangement uses TRBV7-2 and TRBJ2-3, with 10 bases aligning to TRBD2. The sequence runs out 3 residues before the end of the CDR3; the remainder is reconstructed from the germline J gene. CDR1 and CDR2 from the germline V gene are SGHTA and FQGNSA. V trimming: 5 bases; J trimming: 8 bases; junction bases outside the gene matches: 10. This CDR3 comprises 15 residues.

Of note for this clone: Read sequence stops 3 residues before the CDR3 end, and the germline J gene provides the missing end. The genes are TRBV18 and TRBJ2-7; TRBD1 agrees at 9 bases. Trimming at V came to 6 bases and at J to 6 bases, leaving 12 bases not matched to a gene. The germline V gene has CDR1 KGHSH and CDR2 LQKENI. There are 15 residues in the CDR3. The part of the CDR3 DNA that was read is TGTGCCAGCTCCCAGGCCGGGACAGGGAGAGTCGAG. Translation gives CASSQAGTGRVE. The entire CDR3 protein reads CASSQAGTGRVEQYF.

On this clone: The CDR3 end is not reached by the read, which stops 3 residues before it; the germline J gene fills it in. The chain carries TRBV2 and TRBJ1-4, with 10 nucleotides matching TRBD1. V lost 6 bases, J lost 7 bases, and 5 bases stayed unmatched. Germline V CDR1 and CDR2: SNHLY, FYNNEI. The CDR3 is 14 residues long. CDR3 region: CASSVDRGPEKLFF. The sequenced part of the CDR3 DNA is TGTGCCAGCAGCGTAGACAGGGGGCCTGAAAAA. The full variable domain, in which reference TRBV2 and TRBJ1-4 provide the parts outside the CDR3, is EPEVTQTPSHQVTQMGQEVILRCVPISNHLYFYWYRQILGQKVEFLVSFYNNEISEKSEIFDDQFSVERPDGSNFTLKIRSTKLEDSAMYFCASSVDRGPEKLFFGSGTQLSVL.

The CDR3 here is CSVAGGNTIYF. The CDR3 bases that were read are TGCAGCGTGGCGGGGGGAAACACC. This chain uses TRBV29-1 with TRBJ1-3; no firm D call. With the read ending 3 residues before the CDR3 end, the germline J gene is used to fill in that end. CDR3 length equals 11 residues. Deletions cut 6 bases from V and 4 bases from J, with 7 bases between. CDR1 is SQVTM and CDR2 is ANQGSEA in the germline V gene. Drawing the rest from reference TRBV29-1 and TRBJ1-3, the complete variable domain is SAVISQKPSRDICQRGTSLTIQCQVDSQVTMMFWYRQQPGQSLTLIATANQGSEATYESGFVIDKFPISRPNLTFSTLTVSNMSPEDSSIYLCSVAGGNTIYFGEGSWLTVV.